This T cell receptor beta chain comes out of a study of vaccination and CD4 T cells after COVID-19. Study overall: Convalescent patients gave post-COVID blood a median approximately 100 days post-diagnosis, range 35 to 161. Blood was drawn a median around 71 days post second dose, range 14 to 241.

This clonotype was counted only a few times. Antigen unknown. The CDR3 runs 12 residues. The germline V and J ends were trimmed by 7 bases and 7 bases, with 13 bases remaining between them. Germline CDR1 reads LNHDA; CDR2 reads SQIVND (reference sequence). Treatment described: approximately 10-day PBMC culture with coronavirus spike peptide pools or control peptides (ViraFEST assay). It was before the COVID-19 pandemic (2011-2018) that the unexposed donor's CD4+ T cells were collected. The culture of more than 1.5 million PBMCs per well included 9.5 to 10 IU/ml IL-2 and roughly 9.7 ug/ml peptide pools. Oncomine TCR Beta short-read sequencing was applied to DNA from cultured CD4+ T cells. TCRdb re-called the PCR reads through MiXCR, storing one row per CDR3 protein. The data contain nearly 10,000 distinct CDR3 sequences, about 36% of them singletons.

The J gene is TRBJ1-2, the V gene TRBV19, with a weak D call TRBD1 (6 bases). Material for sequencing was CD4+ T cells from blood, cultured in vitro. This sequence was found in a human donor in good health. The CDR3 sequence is CASTGGAGGYTF. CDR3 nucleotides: TGTGCCAGTACTGGGGGCGCGGGTGGCTACACCTTC.